This T cell receptor (beta chain) was observed in a study of cytomegalovirus exposure and HLA in healthy donors. Concerning this clone itself: Its specificity is unknown.

Study-level findings and limits: It was about 150 TCR beta chains that were listed as cytomegalovirus-associated. Other equally common chains were less clonally expanded than HLA-associated TCR beta chains, a later analysis showed.

PCR was performed using 60 Vbeta and 13 Jbeta primers. Only in-frame clones appear in the TCRdb table, and some are missing; sequencing was by immunoSEQ multiplex PCR. This table holds about 120,000 clones, roughly 72% found once. Sequencing used PBMCs. The sequence was collected from a woman aged 50 to 60 in good health and CMV-seropositive.

This chain's CDR3 is CASSLPGGANQPQHF. CDR3 coding DNA: TGTGCCAGCAGCCTCCCCGGGGGGGCCAATCAGCCCCAGCATTTT. V and J are TRBV28 and TRBJ1-5, with TRBD1 as a possible D gene (6 bases). Germline V lookup: CDR1 MDHEN, CDR2 SYDVKM. The CDR3 totals 15 residues. The ends were cut back, 6 bases at V and 3 bases at J, with 15 bases in the middle.